These 27 T cell receptor beta chains came from one sample sequenced in a study of blood T cell repertoires in COVID-19. Data came from immunoSEQ multiplex PCR; TCRdb stores just in-frame clones and leaves some out. The top ten clones hold about 2.7% of a sample with 180,000 or so clones, roughly 86% of them seen once. The material sequenced was peripheral blood. The receptors come from a man in his forties or fifties with active or convalescent COVID-19.

The J gene is TRBJ2-5, the V gene TRBV4-1, with 10 bases aligning to TRBD2. CDR1 is MGHRA, CDR2 YSYEKL, per germline. V was clipped by 0 bases and J by 5 bases; unmatched bases: 9. This CDR3 has 17 amino acids. CDR3 amino acids: CASSQDPSGGGFETQYF. The CDR3 DNA reads as TGCGCCAGCAGCCAAGATCCTAGCGGGGGAGGTTTTGAGACCCAGTACTTC.

This chain joins TRBV6-1 and TRBJ1-3, with D maybe TRBD1 (5 bases). This CDR3 has 13 amino acids. The germline CDR1 and CDR2 sequences are MNHNS and SASEGT. Trimming shortened V by 0 bases and J by 10 bases, and 10 bases separated the two germline ends. CDR3 in amino acids: CASSEAQATTIYF. The DNA of the CDR3 is TGTGCCAGCAGTGAAGCACAGGCAACTACCATATATTTT.

The gene calls are TRBV5-1 and TRBJ2-2, with D possibly matching TRBD1 (5 bases). V gave up 0 bases and J gave up 5 bases, with 14 bases separating them. Germline lookup yields CDR1 SGHRS and CDR2 YFSETQ. This CDR3 is built from 16 residues. The DNA for the CDR3 is TGCGCCAGCAGCTTGGAGGGGCAGAAACTGACCGGGGAGCTGTTTTTT. This codes for CASSLEGQKLTGELFF.

This clone occurred a few times. The chain is built from TRBV7-8 and TRBJ1-2; 8 bases align to TRBD1. The germline CDR1 and CDR2 sequences are SGHVS and FQNEAQ. The V and J ends lost 5 bases and 0 bases, in that order; junction bases with no gene match: 5. The CDR3 is 15 amino acids. The CDR3 nucleotides read TGTGCCAGCAGCGCGGACAGGGCCCCTAACTATGGCTACACCTTC. Translated, it gives CASSADRAPNYGYTF.

CDR3 amino acids: CAIRSGVSTDTQYF. The CDR3 DNA is TGTGCCATCCGGTCCGGGGTGAGCACAGATACGCAGTATTTT. The chain couples TRBV10-3 to TRBJ2-3; possible D gene TRBD2, 5 bases. The germline V gene has CDR1 ENHRY and CDR2 SYGVKD. The CDR3 has 14 residues. The V gene lost 8 bases and the J gene lost 0 bases, with 12 bases spanning the gap.

The DNA for the CDR3 is TGTGCCAGCAGTGCGAATACGCAGTATTTT. Amino acids: CASSANTQYF. This chain links TRBV28 with TRBJ2-3; no firm D call. V was cut by 5 bases and J by 7 bases, with 4 bases left in between. Germline CDR1 MDHEN, CDR2 SYDVKM. CDR3 length: 10 residues.

In this sample, this clone turned up once. The chain links TRBV7-2 to TRBJ2-7; a possible D gene is TRBD2 (5 bases). CDR1 SGHTA and CDR2 FQGNSA come from the germline V gene. The CDR3 covers 13 residues. V lost 2 bases and J lost 7, with 12 bases in between. CDR3 sequence: CASSLFGEVEQYF. For the CDR3, the DNA is TGTGCCAGCAGCTTATTCGGGGAAGTAGAGCAGTACTTC.

This clone was picked up one time. The chain is built from TRBV11-1 and TRBJ1-1, with D perhaps matching TRBD1 (6 bases). V shed 1 base and J shed 7 bases, with 10 bases lying between them. The germline V gene encodes CDR1 SGHAT and CDR2 FQDESV (reference sequence). The CDR3 extends over 13 amino acids. CDR3 region: CASSLVRTVEAFF. The CDR3 nucleotides read TGTGCCAGCAGCTTAGTGCGGACAGTTGAAGCTTTCTTT.

This chain connects TRBV3-1 (or the pseudogene TRBV3-2) to TRBJ2-7; 10 nucleotides align to TRBD1. CDR1 LGHDT and CDR2 YNNKEL come from the germline V gene (reference sequence). The CDR3 sequence is 16 residues long. The junction had 7 bases not matched to a gene; V was cut back by 5 bases and J by 0 bases. CDR3 in amino acids: CASSALTGGVSYEQYF. CDR3 bases: TGTGCCAGCAGCGCGTTGACAGGGGGCGTCTCCTACGAGCAGTACTTC.

This chain connects TRBV4-2 to TRBJ2-7; TRBD1 agrees at 7 bases. Unmatched junction bases numbered 12, after V lost 0 bases and J lost 4 bases. Germline V CDR1 and CDR2: LGHNA, YNFKEQ. This CDR3 spans 17 amino acids. CDR3: CASSQDPTGSGKYEQYF. In DNA form, the CDR3 reads TGTGCCAGCAGCCAAGATCCGACAGGGAGTGGGAAATACGAGCAGTACTTC.

V is TRBV19 and J is TRBJ2-7, with TRBD1 matching 9 bases. The CDR3 sequence is 15 residues long. Germline V lookup: CDR1 LNHDA, CDR2 SQIVND (reference sequence). The ends lost 4 bases at V and 2 bases at J; junction bases unmatched: 6. The CDR3 region is CASSTGQGGTYEQYF. CDR3 DNA: TGTGCCAGTAGTACGGGACAGGGAGGCACCTACGAGCAGTACTTC.

V is TRBV5-8 and J is TRBJ2-1; D may be TRBD1 (5 bases). Between the trimmed V and J ends, which lost 0 bases and 8 bases, there was a span of 9 bases. Germline V gene lookup returns CDR1 SGHTS and CDR2 YDEGEE. The CDR3 is 13 residues long. The CDR3 loop reads CASSLGRGYEQFF. CDR3 DNA sequence: TGTGCCAGCAGCTTGGGAAGGGGTTATGAGCAGTTCTTC. The full variable domain, rest sourced from reference TRBV5-8 and TRBJ2-1, is EAGVTQSPTHLIKTRGQQATLRCSPISGHTSVYWYQQALGLGLQFLLWYDEGEERNRGNFPPRFSGRQFPNYSSELNVNALELEDSALYLCASSLGRGYEQFFGPGTRLTVL.

The V gene is TRBV7-8, the J gene TRBJ1-5; 8 bases align to TRBD1. The CDR3 extends over 16 amino acids. Trimming at V came to 1 base and at J to 4 bases, leaving 6 bases not matched to a gene. Germline loops: CDR1 SGHVS, CDR2 FQNEAQ. CDR3 DNA: TGTGCCAGCAGCTTAGAGGCAGGGGGCCGGAATCAGCCCCAGCATTTT. It translates to CASSLEAGGRNQPQHF.

This clone was seen a few times. The chain combines TRBV6-6 with TRBJ1-5; tentatively, D is TRBD1 (5 bases). The V end was cut by 0 bases, the J end by 3 bases, with 9 bases between. Germline CDR1 MNHNY, CDR2 SVGAGI (reference sequence). The CDR3 is 15 amino acids. CDR3 loop: CASSYSGRSNQPQHF. CDR3 DNA sequence: TGTGCCAGCAGTTACTCGGGGCGCTCCAATCAGCCCCAGCATTTT.

The chain links TRBV18 to TRBJ2-7; 7 nucleotides match TRBD1. The length of the CDR3 is 15 residues. The germline gives CDR1 KGHSH, CDR2 LQKENI. The J segment lost 4 bases and the V segment lost 1 base, leaving 7 bases of the junction unmatched. CDR3 residues: CASSPRGTGDYEQYF. CDR3 bases: TGTGCCAGCTCACCACGGGGTACAGGGGATTACGAGCAGTACTTC.

V gene TRBV4-1 combines with J gene TRBJ2-7; the match to TRBD1 covers 10 bases. From germline, CDR1 is MGHRA and CDR2 YSYEKL. This CDR3 is built from 14 residues. The trim removed 2 bases at V and 5 bases at J, leaving 3 bases unmatched. The CDR3 loop is CASSQLGQGNEQYF. The CDR3 DNA reads TGCGCCAGCAGCCAACTGGGACAGGGGAACGAGCAGTACTTC.

The chain combines TRBV9 with TRBJ2-2; no clear D. The germline V gene has CDR1 SGDLS and CDR2 YYNGEE. This CDR3 contains 13 residues. Trimming shortened V by 4 bases and J by 4 bases, and 8 bases separated the two germline ends. The CDR3 is CASSPRVTGELFF. The CDR3 region has the DNA TGTGCCAGCAGCCCCCGGGTCACCGGGGAGCTGTTTTTT. The full variable domain, its missing parts supplied by reference TRBV9 and TRBJ2-2, is DSGVTQTPKHLITATGQRVTLRCSPRSGDLSVYWYQQSLDQGLQFLIQYYNGEERAKGNILERFSAQQFPDLHSELNLSSLELGDSALYFCASSPRVTGELFFGEGSRLTVL.

The chain combines TRBV5-1 with TRBJ1-6; 7 bases map to TRBD1. The V gene end was trimmed by 0 bases and the J gene end by 2 bases; junction bases not matched to a gene: 5. The CDR3 sequence is 17 residues long. Germline V gene lookup returns CDR1 SGHRS and CDR2 YFSETQ. The CDR3 loop is CASSLGARGTYNSPLHF. The CDR3 DNA reads as TGCGCCAGCAGCTTGGGGGCCAGGGGGACCTATAATTCACCCCTCCACTTT.

The chain employs TRBV5-1 and TRBJ1-2; 7 bases agree with TRBD1. Per germline, CDR1 SGHRS and CDR2 YFSETQ. The CDR3 sequence is 15 residues long. Trimming removed 4 bases from V and 5 bases from J; junction bases left unmatched: 11. The DNA of the CDR3 is TGCGCCAGCAGCCCAGGACAGGCAGGGGGATATGGCTACACCTTC. Its translation is CASSPGQAGGYGYTF.

The chain couples TRBV2 to TRBJ1-6; D is ambiguous. Per germline, CDR1 SNHLY and CDR2 FYNNEI. CDR3 size: 13 residues. Trimming removed 6 bases from V and 8 bases from J, with 11 bases in between. CDR3 residues: CASSPAGDSPLHF. In DNA, the CDR3 is TGTGCCAGCAGCCCGGCGGGTGATTCACCCCTCCACTTT.

This clone was counted a few times. The chain carries TRBV7-2 and TRBJ2-7; TRBD2 might be the D (6 bases). V was pared by 2 bases and J by 2 bases, with 13 bases between. Germline values: CDR1 SGHTA, CDR2 FQGNSA. The CDR3 is made up of 15 amino acids. As DNA, the CDR3 is TGTGCCAGCAGCTTAACCTGGCGGGGCACCTACGAGCAGTACTTC. Amino acid sequence: CASSLTWRGTYEQYF.

The chain carries TRBV7-3 and TRBJ1-5; 7 bases align to TRBD1. Trimming cost V 5 bases and J 6 bases; bases outside gene matches: 4. CDR1 and CDR2 (germline): SGHTA, FQGTGA. The CDR3 totals 13 residues. CDR3 residues: CASSIDRAQPQHF. The CDR3 DNA is TGTGCCAGCAGCATCGACAGGGCTCAGCCCCAGCATTTT. Full variable domain (remainder filled in from reference TRBV7-3 and TRBJ1-5): GAGVSQTPSNKVTEKGKYVELRCDPISGHTALYWYRQSLGQGPEFLIYFQGTGAADDSGLPNDRFFAVRPEGSVSTLKIQRTERGDSAVYLCASSIDRAQPQHFGDGTRLSIL.

The rearrangement uses TRBV5-6 and TRBJ1-3; 7 bases match TRBD1. The CDR3 is 13 residues long. V lost 1 base to trimming and J lost 15 bases; unmatched junction nucleotides: 10. Germline assignment: CDR1 SGHDT and CDR2 YYEEEE. CDR3 sequence reads: CASSLTGTVPRYF. CDR3 bases: TGTGCCAGCAGCTTGACCGGGACAGTTCCAAGATATTTT.

The rearrangement links TRBV7-9 to TRBJ1-6, with D possibly TRBD1 on 5 matching bases. This CDR3 is built from 15 residues. Germline V gene sequence: CDR1 SEHNR, CDR2 FQNEAQ (reference sequence). The V end lost 5 bases, the J end lost 7 bases, and 15 bases lay between the germline ends. CDR3 DNA sequence: TGTGCCAGCAGCCCCGAGGCAGGGTCCAATTCACCCCTCCACTTT. This encodes CASSPEAGSNSPLHF.

The chain combines TRBV18 with TRBJ1-6, with D hard to call. This CDR3 comprises 15 residues. CDR1 and CDR2 from the germline V gene are KGHSH and LQKENI. Trimming removed 2 bases from V and 5 bases from J, with 10 bases in between. The CDR3 reads CASSPATENNSPLHF. CDR3 nucleotides: TGTGCCAGCTCACCAGCGACTGAGAATAATTCACCCCTCCACTTT.

This chain's CDR3 is CASSFWAPQETQYF. The CDR3 DNA is TGCGCCAGCAGCTTTTGGGCGCCGCAAGAGACCCAGTACTTC. This chain joins TRBV5-1 and TRBJ2-5; the D is unclear. This CDR3 is built from 14 residues. The V end was cut by 2 bases, the J end by 2 bases, with 10 bases between. Germline assignment: CDR1 SGHRS and CDR2 YFSETQ. Complete variable domain (other parts from reference TRBV5-1 and TRBJ2-5): KAGVTQTPRYLIKTRGQQVTLSCSPISGHRSVSWYQQTPGQGLQFLFEYFSETQRNKGNFPGRFSGRQFSNSRSEMNVSTLELGDSALYLCASSFWAPQETQYFGPGTRLLVL.

The rearrangement joins TRBV15 to TRBJ2-1; D not certain. Germline V gene sequence: CDR1 LNHNV, CDR2 YYDKDF (reference sequence). V lost 0 bases and J lost 10, with 7 bases in between. The length of the CDR3 is 12 residues. CDR3 sequence: CATSRDQQEQFF. The DNA of the CDR3 is TGTGCCACCAGCAGAGATCAACAGGAGCAGTTCTTC. Filled out from reference TRBV15 and TRBJ2-1, the complete variable domain reads DAMVIQNPRYQVTQFGKPVTLSCSQTLNHNVMYWYQQKSSQAPKLLFHYYDKDFNNEADTPDNFQSRRPNTSFCFLDIRSPGLGDTAMYLCATSRDQQEQFFGPGTRLTVL.